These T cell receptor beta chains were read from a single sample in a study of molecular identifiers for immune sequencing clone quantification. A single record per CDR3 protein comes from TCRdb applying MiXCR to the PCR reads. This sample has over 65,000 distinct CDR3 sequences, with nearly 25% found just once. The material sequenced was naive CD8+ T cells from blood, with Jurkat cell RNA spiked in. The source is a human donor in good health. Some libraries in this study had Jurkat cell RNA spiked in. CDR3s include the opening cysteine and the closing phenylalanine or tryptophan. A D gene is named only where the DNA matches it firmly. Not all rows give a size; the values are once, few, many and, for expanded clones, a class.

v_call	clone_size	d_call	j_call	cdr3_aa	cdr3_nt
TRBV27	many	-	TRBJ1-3	CASSSGNTIYF	TGTGCCAGCAGTTCAGGAAACACCATATATTTT
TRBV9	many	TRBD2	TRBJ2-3	CASSDTGTSLTDTQYF	TGTGCCAGCAGCGATACCGGGACTAGTCTGACAGATACGCAGTATTTT
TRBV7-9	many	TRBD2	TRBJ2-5	CASSFPAGEETQYF	TGTGCCAGCAGCTTTCCCGCGGGAGAAGAGACCCAGTACTTC
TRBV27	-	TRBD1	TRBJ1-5	CDSSPQGAFGNQPQHF	TGTGACAGCAGTCCACAGGGGGCCTTCGGCAATCAGCCCCAGCATTTT
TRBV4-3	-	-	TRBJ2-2	CASSPRGRADGELFF	TGCGCCAGCAGCCCCCGGGGCAGGGCGGACGGGGAGCTGTTTTTT
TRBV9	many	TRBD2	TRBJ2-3	CASSPGTSGTDTQYF	TGTGCCAGCAGCCCCGGGACTAGCGGCACAGATACGCAGTATTTT
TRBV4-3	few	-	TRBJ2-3	CASSQDWDLNTDTQYF	TGCGCCAGCAGCCAAGATTGGGACTTAAACACAGATACGCAGTATTTT
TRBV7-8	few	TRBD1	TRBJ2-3	CASSLRQGMATDTQYF	TGTGCCAGCAGCTTAAGACAGGGGATGGCCACAGATACGCAGTATTTT
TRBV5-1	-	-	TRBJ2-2	CASNLAYPDTGELFF	TGCGCCAGCAATCTCGCCTACCCGGACACCGGGGAGCTGTTTTTT
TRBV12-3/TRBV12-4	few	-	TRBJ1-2	CASSPTPYNYGYTF	TGTGCCAGCAGTCCGACACCCTACAACTATGGCTACACCTTC
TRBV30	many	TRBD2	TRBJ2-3	CAWSVLAGVPNTQYF	TGTGCCTGGAGTGTCCTAGCGGGGGTGCCTAATACGCAGTATTTT
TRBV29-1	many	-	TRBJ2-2	CSVEDGVTGELFF	TGCAGCGTTGAAGATGGGGTCACCGGGGAGCTGTTTTTT
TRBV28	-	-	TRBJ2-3	CASRDDDAQYF	TGTGCCAGCAGGGACGACGATGCGCAGTATTTT
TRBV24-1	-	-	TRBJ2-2	CATSDDEGYTGELFF	TGTGCCACCAGTGATGATGAGGGGTACACCGGGGAGCTGTTTTTT
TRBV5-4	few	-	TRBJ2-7	CASSLANSYEQYF	TGTGCCAGCAGCTTGGCCAACTCCTACGAGCAGTACTTC
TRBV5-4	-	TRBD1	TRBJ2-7	CASSFTGDEQYF	TGTGCCAGCAGCTTCACAGGGGACGAGCAGTACTTC
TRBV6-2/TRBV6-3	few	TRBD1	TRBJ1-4	CASSGQGLIEKLFF	TGTGCCAGCAGTGGACAGGGGCTCATCGAAAAACTGTTTTTT
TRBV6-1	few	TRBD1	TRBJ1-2	CASSDGQAITYYGYTF	TGTGCCAGCAGTGACGGACAGGCGATTACCTACTATGGCTACACCTTC
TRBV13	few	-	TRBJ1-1	CASSPRRGLGGTEAFF	TGTGCCAGCAGCCCCCGGCGAGGCTTGGGAGGCACTGAAGCTTTCTTT
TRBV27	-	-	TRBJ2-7	CASGGWGTSYEQYF	TGTGCCAGCGGGGGGTGGGGCACCAGCTACGAGCAGTACTTC
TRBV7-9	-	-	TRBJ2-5	CASSFTLVQETQYF	TGTGCCAGCAGCTTTACATTGGTCCAAGAGACCCAGTACTTC
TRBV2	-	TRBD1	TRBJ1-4	CASSEEDRGTNEKLFF	TGTGCCAGCAGTGAAGAAGACAGGGGAACTAATGAAAAACTGTTTTTT
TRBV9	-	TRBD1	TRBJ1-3	CASSVDREVIRDTIYF	TGTGCCAGCAGCGTTGACAGGGAGGTTATTCGGGACACCATATATTTT
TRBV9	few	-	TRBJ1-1	CASSDPDRGESTEAFF	TGTGCCAGCAGCGATCCCGACCGGGGGGAATCCACTGAAGCTTTCTTT
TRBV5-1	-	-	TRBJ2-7	CASSLAGGRTSYEQYF	TGCGCCAGCAGCTTGGCAGGGGGGAGGACCTCCTACGAGCAGTACTTC
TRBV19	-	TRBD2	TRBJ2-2	CASSLGSGRAGELFF	TGTGCCAGTTCGCTCGGGAGCGGGAGGGCCGGGGAGCTGTTTTTT